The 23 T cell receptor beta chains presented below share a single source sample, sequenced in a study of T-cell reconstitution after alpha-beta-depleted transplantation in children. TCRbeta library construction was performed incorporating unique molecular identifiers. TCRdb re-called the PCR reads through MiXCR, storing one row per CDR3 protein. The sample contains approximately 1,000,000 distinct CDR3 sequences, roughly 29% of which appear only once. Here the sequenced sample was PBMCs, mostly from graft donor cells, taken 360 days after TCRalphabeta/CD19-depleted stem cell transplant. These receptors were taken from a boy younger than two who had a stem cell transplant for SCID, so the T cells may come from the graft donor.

The CDR3 reads CASRPGTGAGQPQHF. CDR3 in DNA: TGTGCCAGCAGGCCCGGGACAGGGGCAGGTCAGCCCCAGCATTTT. The chain uses TRBV2 and TRBJ1-5, with TRBD1 matching 10 bases. V gave up 6 bases and J gave up 6 bases; unmatched junction bases: 8. Germline V lookup: CDR1 SNHLY, CDR2 FYNNEI. This CDR3 region has 15 residues.

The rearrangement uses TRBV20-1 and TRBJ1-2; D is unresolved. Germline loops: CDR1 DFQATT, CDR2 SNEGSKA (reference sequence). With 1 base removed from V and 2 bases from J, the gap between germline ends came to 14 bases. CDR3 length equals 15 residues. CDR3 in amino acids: CSARVIEGVNYGYTF. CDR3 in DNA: TGCAGTGCTAGAGTCATAGAGGGCGTCAACTATGGCTACACCTTC.

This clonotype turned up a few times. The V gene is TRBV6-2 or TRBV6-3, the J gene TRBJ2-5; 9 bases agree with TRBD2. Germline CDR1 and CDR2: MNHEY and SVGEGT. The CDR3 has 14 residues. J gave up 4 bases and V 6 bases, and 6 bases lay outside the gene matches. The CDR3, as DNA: TGTGCCAGCAGCGCGGGGGGGCCGAGAGAGACCCAGTACTTC. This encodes CASSAGGPRETQYF.

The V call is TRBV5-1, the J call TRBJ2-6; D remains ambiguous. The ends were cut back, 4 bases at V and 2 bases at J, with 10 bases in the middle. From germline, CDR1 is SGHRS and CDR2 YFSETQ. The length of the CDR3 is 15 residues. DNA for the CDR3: TGCGCCAGCAGCCCGTCCCAGCCTGGGGCCAACGTCCTGACTTTC. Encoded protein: CASSPSQPGANVLTF.

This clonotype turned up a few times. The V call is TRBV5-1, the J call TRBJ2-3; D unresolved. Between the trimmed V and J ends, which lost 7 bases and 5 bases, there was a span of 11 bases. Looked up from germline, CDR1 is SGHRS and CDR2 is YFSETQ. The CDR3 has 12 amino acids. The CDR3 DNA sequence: TGCGCCAGCCGAGGCTCGGGAGATACGCAGTATTTT. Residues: CASRGSGDTQYF.

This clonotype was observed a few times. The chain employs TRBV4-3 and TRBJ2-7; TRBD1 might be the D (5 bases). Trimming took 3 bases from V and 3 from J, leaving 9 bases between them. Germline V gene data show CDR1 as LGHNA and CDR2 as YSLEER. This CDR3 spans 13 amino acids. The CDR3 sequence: CASSQNQGYEQYF. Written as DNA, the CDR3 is TGCGCCAGCAGCCAGAACCAGGGCTACGAGCAGTACTTC.

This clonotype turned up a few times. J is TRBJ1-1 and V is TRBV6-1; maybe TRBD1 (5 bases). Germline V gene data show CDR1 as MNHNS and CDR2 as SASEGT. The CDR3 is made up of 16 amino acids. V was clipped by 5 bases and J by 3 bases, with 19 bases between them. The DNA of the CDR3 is TGTGCCAGCAGTCCCGGGACCCTGGGATTTCACACTGAAGCTTTCTTT. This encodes CASSPGTLGFHTEAFF.

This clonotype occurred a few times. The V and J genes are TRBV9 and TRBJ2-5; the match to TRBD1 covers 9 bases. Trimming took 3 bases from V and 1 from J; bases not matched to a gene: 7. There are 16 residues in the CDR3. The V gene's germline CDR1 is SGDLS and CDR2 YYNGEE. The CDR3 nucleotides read TGTGCCAGCAGCGCCCGGGACAGGGCCACCCAAGAGACCCAGTACTTC. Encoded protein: CASSARDRATQETQYF.

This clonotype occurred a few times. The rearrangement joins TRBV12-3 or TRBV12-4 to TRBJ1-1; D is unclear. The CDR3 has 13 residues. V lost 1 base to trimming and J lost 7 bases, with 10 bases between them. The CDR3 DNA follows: TGTGCCAGCAGTTTAGAGATGTCAAGTGAAGCTTTCTTT. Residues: CASSLEMSSEAFF.

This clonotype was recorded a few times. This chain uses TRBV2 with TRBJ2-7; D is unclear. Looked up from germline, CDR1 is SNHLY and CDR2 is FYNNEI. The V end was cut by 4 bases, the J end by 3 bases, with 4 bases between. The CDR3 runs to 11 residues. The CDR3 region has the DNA TGTGCCAGCAGTGTGGACTACGAGCAGTACTTC. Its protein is CASSVDYEQYF.

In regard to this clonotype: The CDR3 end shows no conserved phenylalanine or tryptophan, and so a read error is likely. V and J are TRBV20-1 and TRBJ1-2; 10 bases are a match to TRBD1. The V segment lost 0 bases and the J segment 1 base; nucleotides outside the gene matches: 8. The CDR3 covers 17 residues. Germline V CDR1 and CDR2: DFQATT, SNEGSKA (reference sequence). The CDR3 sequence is CSARDLTGGWYNYGYTS. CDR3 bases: TGCAGTGCTAGAGATCTGACAGGGGGCTGGTATAACTATGGCTACACCTCC.

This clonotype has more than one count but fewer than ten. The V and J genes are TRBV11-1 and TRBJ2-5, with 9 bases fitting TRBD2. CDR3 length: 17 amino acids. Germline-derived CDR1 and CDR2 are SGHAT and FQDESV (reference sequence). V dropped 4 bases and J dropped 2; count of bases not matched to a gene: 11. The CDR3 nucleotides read TGTGCCAGCAGCTCCCCCCCGATAGCGGGGGTGCAAGAGACCCAGTACTTC. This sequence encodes CASSSPPIAGVQETQYF.

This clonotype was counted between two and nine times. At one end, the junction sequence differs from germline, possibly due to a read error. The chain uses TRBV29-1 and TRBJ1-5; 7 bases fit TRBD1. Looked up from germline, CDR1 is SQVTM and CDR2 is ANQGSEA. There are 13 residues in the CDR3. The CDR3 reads CSVRQGSSQPQHF. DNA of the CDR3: TGCAGCGTCCGACAGGGAAGCAGTCAGCCCCAGCATTTT. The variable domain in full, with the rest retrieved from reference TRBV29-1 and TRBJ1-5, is SAVISQKPSRDICQRGTSLTIQCQVDSQVTMMFWYRQQPGQSLTLIATANQGSEATYESGFVIDKFPISRPNLTFSTLTVSNMSPEDSSIYLCSVRQGSSQPQHFGDGTRLSIL.

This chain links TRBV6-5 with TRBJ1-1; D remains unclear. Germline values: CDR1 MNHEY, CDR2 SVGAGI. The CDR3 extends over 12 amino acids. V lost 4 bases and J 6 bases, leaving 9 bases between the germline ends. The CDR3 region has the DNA TGTGCCAGCAGTTCTTCCCCTCCTGAAGCTTTCTTT. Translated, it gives CASSSSPPEAFF.

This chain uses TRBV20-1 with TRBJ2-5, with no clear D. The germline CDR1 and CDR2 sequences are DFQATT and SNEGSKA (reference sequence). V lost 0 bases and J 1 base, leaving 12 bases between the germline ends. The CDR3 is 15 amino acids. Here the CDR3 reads CSAREARAPQETQYF. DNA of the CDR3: TGCAGTGCTAGAGAGGCCCGGGCGCCCCAAGAGACCCAGTACTTC.

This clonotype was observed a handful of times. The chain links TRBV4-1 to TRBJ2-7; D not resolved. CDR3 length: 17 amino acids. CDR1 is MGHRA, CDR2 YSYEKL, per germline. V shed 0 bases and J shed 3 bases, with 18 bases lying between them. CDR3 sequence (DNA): TGCGCCAGCAGCCAAGATAGGTTGGCAGCCTTGTACTACGAGCAGTACTTC. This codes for CASSQDRLAALYYEQYF.

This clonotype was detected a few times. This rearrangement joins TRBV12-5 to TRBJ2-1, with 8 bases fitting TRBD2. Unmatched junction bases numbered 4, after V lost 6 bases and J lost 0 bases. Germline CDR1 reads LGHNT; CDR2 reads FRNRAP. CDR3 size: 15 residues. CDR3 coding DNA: TGTGCTAGTGGCACCGGGACTAGCTCCTACAATGAGCAGTTCTTC. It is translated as CASGTGTSSYNEQFF.

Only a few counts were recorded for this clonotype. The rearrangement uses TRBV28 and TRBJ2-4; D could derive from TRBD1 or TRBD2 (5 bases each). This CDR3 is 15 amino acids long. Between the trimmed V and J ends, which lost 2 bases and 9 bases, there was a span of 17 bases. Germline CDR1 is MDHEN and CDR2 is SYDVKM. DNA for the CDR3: TGTGCCAGCAGTTTAATCGGGACCACAACTACCATTCAGTACTTC. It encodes CASSLIGTTTTIQYF.

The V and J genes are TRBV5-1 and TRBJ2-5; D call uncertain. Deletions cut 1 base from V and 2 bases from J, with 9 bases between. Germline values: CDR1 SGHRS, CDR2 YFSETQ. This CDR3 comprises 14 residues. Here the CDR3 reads CASSLRQLQETQYF. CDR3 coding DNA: TGCGCCAGCAGCTTGCGTCAGTTACAAGAGACCCAGTACTTC.

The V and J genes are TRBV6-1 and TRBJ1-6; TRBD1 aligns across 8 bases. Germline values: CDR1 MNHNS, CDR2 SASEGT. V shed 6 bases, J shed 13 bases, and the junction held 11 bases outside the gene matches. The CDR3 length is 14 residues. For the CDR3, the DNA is TGTGCCAGCAGACCGACAGGGGTAGGCTCGCCCCTCCACTTT. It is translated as CASRPTGVGSPLHF.

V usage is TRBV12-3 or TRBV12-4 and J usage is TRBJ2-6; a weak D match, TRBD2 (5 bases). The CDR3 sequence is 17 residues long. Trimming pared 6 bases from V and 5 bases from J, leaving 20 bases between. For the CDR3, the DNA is TGTGCCAGCAGCGGTGAGGGTTACCTCTTTCGGGCCAACGTCCTGACTTTC. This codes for CASSGEGYLFRANVLTF.

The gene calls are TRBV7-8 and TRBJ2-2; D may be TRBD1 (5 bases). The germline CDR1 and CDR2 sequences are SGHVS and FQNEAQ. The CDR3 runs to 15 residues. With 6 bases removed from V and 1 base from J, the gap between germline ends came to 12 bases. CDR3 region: CASRFGQGNTGELFF. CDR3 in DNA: TGTGCCAGCAGGTTCGGGCAGGGGAACACCGGGGAGCTGTTTTTT.

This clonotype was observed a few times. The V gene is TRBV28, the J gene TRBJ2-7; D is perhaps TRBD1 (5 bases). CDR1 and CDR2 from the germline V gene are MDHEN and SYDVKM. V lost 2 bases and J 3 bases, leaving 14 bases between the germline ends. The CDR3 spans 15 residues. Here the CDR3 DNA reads TGTGCCAGCAGTTTAGGGGCAGGGAATATCTACGAGCAGTACTTC. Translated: CASSLGAGNIYEQYF.